Included here is one TCR beta chain sequence, with context. The protocol was immunoSEQ multiplex PCR, while the TCRdb copy is restricted to in-frame clones and leaves out a portion. The table includes about 46,000 clones, roughly 95% detected once. Trimming shortened V by 2 bases and J by 0 bases, and 8 bases separated the two germline ends. Per germline, CDR1 LNHDA and CDR2 SQIVND (reference sequence). This CDR3 contains 15 residues. The entry originates in a study of T cell changes during pregnancy in multiple sclerosis. The V call is TRBV19, the J call TRBJ1-5; D not certain. The specimen comprised CD8+ T cells from peripheral blood mononuclear cells, sampled after pregnancy. The sequence was collected from a female donor with multiple sclerosis, enrolled in a pregnancy study. The CDR3 bases are TGTGCCAGTAGTATATATGAGGATAGCAATCAGCCCCAGCATTTT. Translating it yields CASSIYEDSNQPQHF.